This entry lists 3 T cell receptor beta chains sequenced from one sample in a study of long-term antiretroviral therapy in people with HIV. This was the immunoSEQ v3.0 assay at survey level. Measured with immunoSEQ multiplex PCR; TCRdb has only the in-frame clones, and not every one. This table has about 28,000 clones, roughly 94% appearing once. The sequences come from unsorted PBMCs, collected 5.3 years after starting antiretroviral therapy. The receptors come from a man in his fifties with HIV.

In its sample, this clone was seen once. This rearrangement joins TRBV9 to TRBJ2-3; 14 bases are shared with TRBD2. The V gene's germline CDR1 is SGDLS and CDR2 YYNGEE. The length of the CDR3 is 18 residues. V shed 5 bases, J shed 3 bases, and the junction held 11 bases outside the gene matches. CDR3 loop: CASSSEGTSGGFTDTQYF. The DNA of the CDR3 is TGTGCCAGCAGTTCCGAAGGGACTAGCGGGGGATTTACAGATACGCAGTATTTT. Full variable domain (rest looked up from reference TRBV9 and TRBJ2-3): DSGVTQTPKHLITATGQRVTLRCSPRSGDLSVYWYQQSLDQGLQFLIQYYNGEERAKGNILERFSAQQFPDLHSELNLSSLELGDSALYFCASSSEGTSGGFTDTQYFGPGTRLTVL.

This clone appeared once. J is TRBJ1-6 and V is TRBV7-2; no definite D call. This CDR3 is 15 amino acids long. Germline V lookup: CDR1 SGHTA, CDR2 FQGNSA. V was trimmed by 8 bases and J by 7 bases, leaving 18 bases between them. The CDR3 loop reads CASVSGLPGNSPLHF. The CDR3 DNA sequence: TGTGCCAGCGTTTCCGGACTGCCGGGAAATTCACCCCTCCACTTT.

This chain connects TRBV6-6 to TRBJ1-1, with TRBD1 as a possible D gene (5 bases). Looked up from germline, CDR1 is MNHNY and CDR2 is SVGAGI (reference sequence). V was shortened by 0 bases and J by 6 bases, with 11 bases between the two germline ends. CDR3 length: 14 amino acids. The CDR3 here is CASSYSSRGAEAFF. In DNA form, the CDR3 reads TGTGCCAGCAGTTACTCGTCACGGGGGGCTGAAGCTTTCTTT.